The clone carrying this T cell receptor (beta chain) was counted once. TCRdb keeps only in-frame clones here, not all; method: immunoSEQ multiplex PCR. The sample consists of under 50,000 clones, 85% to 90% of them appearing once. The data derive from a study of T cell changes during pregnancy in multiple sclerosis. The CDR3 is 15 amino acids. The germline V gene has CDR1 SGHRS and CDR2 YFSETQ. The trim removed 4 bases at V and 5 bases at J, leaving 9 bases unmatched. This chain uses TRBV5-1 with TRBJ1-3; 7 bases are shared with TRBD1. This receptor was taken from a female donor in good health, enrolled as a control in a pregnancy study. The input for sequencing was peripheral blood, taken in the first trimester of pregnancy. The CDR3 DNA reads TGCGCCAGCAGCCTAGGGCAGGGGGATAGAAACACCATATATTTT. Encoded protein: CASSLGQGDRNTIYF.